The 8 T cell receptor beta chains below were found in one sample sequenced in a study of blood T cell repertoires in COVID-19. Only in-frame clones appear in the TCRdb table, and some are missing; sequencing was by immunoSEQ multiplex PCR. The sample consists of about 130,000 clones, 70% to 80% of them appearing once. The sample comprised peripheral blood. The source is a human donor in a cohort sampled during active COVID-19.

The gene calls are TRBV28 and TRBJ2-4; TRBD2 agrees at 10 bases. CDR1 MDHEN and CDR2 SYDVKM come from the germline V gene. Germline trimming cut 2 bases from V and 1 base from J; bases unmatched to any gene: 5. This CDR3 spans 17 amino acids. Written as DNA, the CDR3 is TGTGCCAGCAGTTTACCCTCTAGCGGGGGTGCCAAAAACATTCAGTACTTC. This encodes CASSLPSSGGAKNIQYF.

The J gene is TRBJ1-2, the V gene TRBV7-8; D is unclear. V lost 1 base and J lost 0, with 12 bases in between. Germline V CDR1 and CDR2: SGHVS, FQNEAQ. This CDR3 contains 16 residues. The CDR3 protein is CASSLVAGHSNYGYTF. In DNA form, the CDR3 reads TGTGCCAGCAGCTTAGTGGCAGGTCATTCTAACTATGGCTACACCTTC.

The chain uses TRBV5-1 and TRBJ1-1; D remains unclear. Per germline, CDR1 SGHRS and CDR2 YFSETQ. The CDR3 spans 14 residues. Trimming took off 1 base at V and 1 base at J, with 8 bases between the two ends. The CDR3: CASSLRGANTEAFF. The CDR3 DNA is TGCGCCAGCAGCTTGCGTGGAGCGAACACTGAAGCTTTCTTT.

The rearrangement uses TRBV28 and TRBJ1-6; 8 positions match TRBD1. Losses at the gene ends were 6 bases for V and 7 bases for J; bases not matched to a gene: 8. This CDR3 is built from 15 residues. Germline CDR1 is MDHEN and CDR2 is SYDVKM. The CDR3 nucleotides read TGTGCCAGCAGCAGACAGGGGAGAAACAATTCACCCCTCCACTTT. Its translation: CASSRQGRNNSPLHF.

The CDR3 DNA reads as TGTGCCAGCAAACAGGGGAGTTCCGAGCAGTACTTC. Encoded protein: CASKQGSSEQYF. This rearrangement joins TRBV12-3 or TRBV12-4 to TRBJ2-7; 7 bases fit TRBD1. Trimming cost V 7 bases and J 6 bases; bases outside gene matches: 6. The CDR3 contains 12 residues.

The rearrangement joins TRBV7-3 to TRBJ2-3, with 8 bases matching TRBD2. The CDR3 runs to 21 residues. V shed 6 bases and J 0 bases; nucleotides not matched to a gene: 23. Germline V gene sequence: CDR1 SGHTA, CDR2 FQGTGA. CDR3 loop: CASSKKRPAGAHQSSTDTQYF. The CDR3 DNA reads TGTGCCAGCAGTAAAAAGCGTCCAGCGGGGGCCCACCAATCTAGCACAGATACGCAGTATTTT.

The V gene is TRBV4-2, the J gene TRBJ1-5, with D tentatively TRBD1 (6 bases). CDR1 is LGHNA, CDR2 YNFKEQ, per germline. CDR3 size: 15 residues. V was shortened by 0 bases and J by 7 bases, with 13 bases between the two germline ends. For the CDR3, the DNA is TGTGCCAGCAGCCAAGAAATGGGGGCACGGCAGCCCCAGCATTTT. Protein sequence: CASSQEMGARQPQHF.

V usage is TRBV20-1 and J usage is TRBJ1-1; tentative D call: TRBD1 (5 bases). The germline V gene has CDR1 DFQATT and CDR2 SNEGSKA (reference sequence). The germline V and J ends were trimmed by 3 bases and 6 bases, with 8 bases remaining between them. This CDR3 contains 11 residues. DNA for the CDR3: TGCAGTGCTAGTGGGGCCGCTGAAGCTTTCTTT. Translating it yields CSASGAAEAFF.